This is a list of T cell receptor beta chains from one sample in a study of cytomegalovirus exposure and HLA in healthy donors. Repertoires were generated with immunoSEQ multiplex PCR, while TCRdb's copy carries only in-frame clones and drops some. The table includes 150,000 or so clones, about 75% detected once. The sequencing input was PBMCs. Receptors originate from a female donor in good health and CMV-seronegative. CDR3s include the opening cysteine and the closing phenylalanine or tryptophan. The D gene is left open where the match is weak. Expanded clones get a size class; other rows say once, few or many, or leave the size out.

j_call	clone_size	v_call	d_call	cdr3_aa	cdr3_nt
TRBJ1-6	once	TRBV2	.	CASSDSAGSPLHF	TGTGCCAGCAGTGACTCGGCGGGGTCACCCCTCCACTTT
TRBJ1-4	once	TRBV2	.	CASRAGRSNEKLFF	TGTGCCAGCAGGGCGGGCCGCTCTAATGAAAAACTGTTTTTT
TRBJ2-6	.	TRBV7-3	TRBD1	CASHPLPGQVPSGANVLTF	TGTGCCAGCCATCCCTTACCGGGACAGGTTCCCTCTGGGGCCAACGTCCTGACTTTC
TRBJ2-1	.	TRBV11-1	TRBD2	CASSLEASGRVTNEQFF	TGTGCCAGCAGCTTAGAGGCTAGCGGGAGGGTGACGAATGAGCAGTTCTTC
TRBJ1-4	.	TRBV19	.	CASSLQGGKLFF	TGTGCCAGTAGCTTACAGGGTGGAAAACTGTTTTTT
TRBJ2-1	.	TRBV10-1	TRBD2	CASRDSSGAQFF	TGCGCCAGCAGGGACTCAAGCGGGGCTCAGTTCTTC
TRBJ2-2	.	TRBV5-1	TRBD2	CASSLRAGGSRELFF	TGCGCCAGCAGCTTGCGAGCGGGGGGGTCCCGGGAGCTGTTTTTT
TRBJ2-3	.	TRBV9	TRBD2	CASSVFGSGSTDTQYF	TGTGCCAGCAGCGTATTCGGTAGCGGGAGCACAGATACGCAGTATTTT
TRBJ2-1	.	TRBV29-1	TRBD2	CSAQRGSGTPGNEQFF	TGCAGCGCCCAGAGGGGTAGCGGGACCCCAGGCAATGAGCAGTTCTTC
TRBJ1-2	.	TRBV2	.	CASSEAAGAGYTF	TGTGCCAGCAGTGAAGCGGCCGGAGCTGGCTACACCTTC
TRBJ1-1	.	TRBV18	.	CASSPLPLSTEAFF	TGTGCCAGCTCACCTCTTCCCTTGAGCACTGAAGCTTTCTTT
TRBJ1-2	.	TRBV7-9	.	CASSFGDSYGYTF	TGTGCCAGCAGCTTTGGAGACAGCTATGGCTACACCTTC
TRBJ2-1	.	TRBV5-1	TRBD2	CASSLFSGAGNEQFF	TGCGCCAGCAGCTTATTTAGCGGGGCGGGGAATGAGCAGTTCTTC
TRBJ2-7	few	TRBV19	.	CASTPDREGTYEQYF	TGTGCCAGTACCCCGGACAGGGAGGGCACCTACGAGCAGTACTTC
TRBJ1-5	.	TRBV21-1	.	CASRGGSRAGQPQHF	TGTGCCAGCAGAGGCGGTAGTAGGGCGGGTCAGCCCCAGCATTTT
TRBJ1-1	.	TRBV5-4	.	CASSFGPGTEAFF	TGTGCCAGCAGCTTCGGTCCCGGCACTGAAGCTTTCTTT
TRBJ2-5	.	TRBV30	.	CAWEGRGNEETQYF	TGTGCCTGGGAAGGTCGAGGGAACGAAGAGACCCAGTACTTC
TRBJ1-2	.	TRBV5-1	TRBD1	CASSRTGVYGYTF	TGCGCCAGCAGCCGGACAGGGGTCTATGGCTACACCTTC
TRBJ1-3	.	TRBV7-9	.	CASSLVQGNTIYF	TGTGCCAGCAGCTTAGTCCAGGGAAACACCATATATTTT
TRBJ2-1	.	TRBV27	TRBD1	CASSADSRDRYNEQFF	TGTGCCAGCAGTGCGGACTCCCGGGACAGGTACAATGAGCAGTTCTTC
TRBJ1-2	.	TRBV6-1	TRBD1	CASSSPGTDGYTF	TGTGCCAGCAGCTCACCCGGGACAGACGGCTACACCTTC
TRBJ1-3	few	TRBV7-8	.	CASSLGSPGAGNTIYF	TGTGCCAGCAGCTTAGGGTCCCCCGGGGCTGGAAACACCATATATTTT
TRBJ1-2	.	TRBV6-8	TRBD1	CASSRPGQGARTVGYTF	TGTGCCAGCAGTCGCCCGGGACAGGGGGCGCGAACTGTAGGCTACACCTTC
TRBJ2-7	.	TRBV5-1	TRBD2	CASSPTGLATYEQYF	TGCGCCAGCAGCCCCACCGGACTAGCTACTTACGAGCAGTACTTC
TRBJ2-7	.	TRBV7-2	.	CASSSQRRSYEQYF	TGTGCCAGCAGCTCCCAGAGGCGTTCCTACGAGCAGTACTTC
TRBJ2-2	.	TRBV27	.	CASKDYPGTEDTGELFF	TGTGCCAGCAAGGACTACCCCGGGACAGAAGACACCGGGGAGCTGTTTTTT
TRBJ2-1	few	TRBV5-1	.	CASSFGGSYNEQFF	TGCGCCAGCAGCTTCGGGGGCTCCTACAATGAGCAGTTCTTC
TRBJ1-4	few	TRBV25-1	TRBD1	CASSGDRAAEKLFF	TGTGCCAGCAGTGGGGACAGGGCGGCCGAAAAACTGTTTTTT
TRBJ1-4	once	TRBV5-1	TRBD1	CASSSSPTGGYEKLFF	TGCGCCAGCAGCTCTTCACCTACAGGGGGCTACGAAAAACTGTTTTTT
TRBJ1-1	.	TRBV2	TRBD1	CASSPPPGQGASAFF	TGTGCCAGCAGTCCGCCCCCGGGACAGGGGGCGTCAGCTTTCTTT
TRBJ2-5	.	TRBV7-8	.	CASSLWRVTTTQETQYF	TGTGCCAGCAGCTTATGGAGGGTTACAACGACCCAAGAGACCCAGTACTTC
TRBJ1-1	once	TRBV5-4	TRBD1	CASSFRDRGATEAFF	TGTGCCAGCAGCTTCCGGGACAGGGGAGCGACTGAAGCTTTCTTT
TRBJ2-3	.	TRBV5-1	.	CASSLGVRVADTQYF	TGCGCCAGCAGCTTGGGAGTCAGGGTTGCAGATACGCAGTATTTT
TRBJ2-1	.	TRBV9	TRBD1	CASSVGDSDYNEQFF	TGTGCCAGCAGCGTAGGGGACAGTGATTACAATGAGCAGTTCTTC
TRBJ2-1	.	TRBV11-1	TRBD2	CASSPTSGYSYNEQFF	TGTGCCAGCAGCCCGACTAGCGGGTATTCTTACAATGAGCAGTTCTTC
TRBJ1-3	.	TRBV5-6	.	CASNLVRVNTIYF	TGTGCCAGCAACTTGGTCCGGGTGAACACCATATATTTT
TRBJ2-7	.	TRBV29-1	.	CSVEVTASREQYF	TGCAGCGTTGAAGTCACGGCTAGCAGGGAGCAGTACTTC
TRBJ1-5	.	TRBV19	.	CATSYGGGVQPQHF	TGTGCCACCTCCTACGGGGGAGGGGTCCAGCCCCAGCATTTT
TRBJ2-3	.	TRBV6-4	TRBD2	CASSDGVGREATDTQYF	TGTGCCAGCAGTGACGGAGTTGGGCGGGAGGCCACAGATACGCAGTATTTT
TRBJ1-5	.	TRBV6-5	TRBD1	CASSYDGTDNQPQHF	TGTGCCAGCAGTTACGACGGGACAGATAATCAGCCCCAGCATTTT
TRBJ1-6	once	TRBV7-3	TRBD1	CASSGTVGSPLHF	TGTGCCAGCAGCGGGACAGTAGGATCACCCCTCCACTTT
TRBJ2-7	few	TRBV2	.	CASAIDRGYEQYF	TGTGCCAGCGCGATAGACAGAGGCTACGAGCAGTACTTC
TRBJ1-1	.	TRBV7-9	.	CASSRRGGMSNTEAFF	TGTGCCAGCAGCCGCCGGGGGGGAATGAGCAACACTGAAGCTTTCTTT
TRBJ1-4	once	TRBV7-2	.	CASSLGGGNEKLFF	TGTGCCAGCAGCTTAGGGGGGGGGAATGAAAAACTGTTTTTT
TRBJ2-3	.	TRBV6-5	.	CASKSPDRTDTQYF	TGTGCCAGCAAGTCTCCGGACAGAACAGATACGCAGTATTTT
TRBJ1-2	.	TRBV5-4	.	CASSSGGYGYTF	TGTGCCAGCAGCTCCGGCGGCTATGGCTACACCTTC
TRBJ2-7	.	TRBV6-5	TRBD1	CASSRQGRTYEQYF	TGTGCCAGCAGTAGACAGGGTCGAACCTACGAGCAGTACTTC
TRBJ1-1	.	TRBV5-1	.	CASSLGTGYGDTEAFF	TGCGCCAGCAGCTTGGGAACAGGGTACGGCGACACTGAAGCTTTCTTT
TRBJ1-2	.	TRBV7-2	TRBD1	CASSLGTGSGYTF	TGTGCCAGCAGCTTAGGGACAGGGTCCGGCTACACCTTC
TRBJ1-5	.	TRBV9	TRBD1	CASSVGTGTLGQPQHF	TGTGCCAGCAGCGTAGGGACAGGAACTTTGGGGCAGCCCCAGCATTTT
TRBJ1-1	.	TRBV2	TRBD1	CASRDRAGGNEAFF	TGTGCCAGCAGGGACAGGGCTGGGGGAAATGAAGCTTTCTTT